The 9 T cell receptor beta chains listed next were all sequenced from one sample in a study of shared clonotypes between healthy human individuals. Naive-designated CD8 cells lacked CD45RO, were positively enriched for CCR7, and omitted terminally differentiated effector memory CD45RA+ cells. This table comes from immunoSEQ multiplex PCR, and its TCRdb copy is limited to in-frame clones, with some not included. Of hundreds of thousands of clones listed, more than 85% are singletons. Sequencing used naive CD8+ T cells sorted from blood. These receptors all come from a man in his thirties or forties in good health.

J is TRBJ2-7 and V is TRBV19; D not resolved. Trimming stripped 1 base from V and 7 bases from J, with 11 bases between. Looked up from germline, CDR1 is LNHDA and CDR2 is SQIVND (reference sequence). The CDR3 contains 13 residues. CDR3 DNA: TGTGCCAGTAGTATAGCGGCTGCCGAGGAGCAGTACTTC. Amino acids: CASSIAAAEEQYF. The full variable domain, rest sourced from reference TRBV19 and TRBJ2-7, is DGGITQSPKYLFRKEGQNVTLSCEQNLNHDAMYWYRQDPGQGLRLIYYSQIVNDFQKGDIAEGYSVSREKKESFPLTVTSAQKNPTAFYLCASSIAAAEEQYFGPGTRLTVT.

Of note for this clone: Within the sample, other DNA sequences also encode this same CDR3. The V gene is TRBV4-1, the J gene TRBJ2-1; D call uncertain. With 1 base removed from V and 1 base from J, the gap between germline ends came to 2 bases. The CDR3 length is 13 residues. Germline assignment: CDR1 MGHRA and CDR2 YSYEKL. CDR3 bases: TGCGCCAGCAGCCAAGGATCCTACAATGAGCAGTTCTTC. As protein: CASSQGSYNEQFF.

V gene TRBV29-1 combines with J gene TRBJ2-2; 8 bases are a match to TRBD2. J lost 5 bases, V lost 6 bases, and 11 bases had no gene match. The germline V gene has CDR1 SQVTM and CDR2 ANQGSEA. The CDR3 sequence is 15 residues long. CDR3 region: CSVGTSGSWTGELFF. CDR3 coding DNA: TGCAGCGTCGGTACCAGCGGGAGTTGGACCGGGGAGCTGTTTTTT.

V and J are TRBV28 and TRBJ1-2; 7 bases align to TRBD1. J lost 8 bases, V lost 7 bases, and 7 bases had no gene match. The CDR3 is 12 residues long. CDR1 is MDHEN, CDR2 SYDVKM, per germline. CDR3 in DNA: TGTGCCAGCACAGGGGGGGTTCGGGGCTACACCTTC. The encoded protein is CASTGGVRGYTF.

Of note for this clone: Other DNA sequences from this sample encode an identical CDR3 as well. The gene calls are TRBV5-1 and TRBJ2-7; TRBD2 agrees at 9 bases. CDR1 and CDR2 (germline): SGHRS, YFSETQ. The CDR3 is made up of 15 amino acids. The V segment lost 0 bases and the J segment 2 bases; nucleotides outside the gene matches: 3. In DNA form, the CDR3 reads TGCGCCAGCAGCTTGGAACTAGCGGGCCCCTACGAGCAGTACTTC. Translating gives CASSLELAGPYEQYF.

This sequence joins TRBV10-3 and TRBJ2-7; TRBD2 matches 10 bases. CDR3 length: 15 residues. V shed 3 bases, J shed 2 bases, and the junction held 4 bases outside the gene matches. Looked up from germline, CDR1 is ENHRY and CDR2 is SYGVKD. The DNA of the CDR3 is TGTGCCATCAGTGATCTAGCGGGAGTGACCTACGAGCAGTACTTC. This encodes CAISDLAGVTYEQYF.

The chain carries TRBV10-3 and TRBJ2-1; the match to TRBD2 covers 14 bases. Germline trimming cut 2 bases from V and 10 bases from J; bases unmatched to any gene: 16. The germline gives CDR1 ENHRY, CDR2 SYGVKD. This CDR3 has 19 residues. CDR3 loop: CAISEGTARLAGGPGEQFF. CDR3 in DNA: TGTGCCATCAGTGAGGGCACCGCCCGACTAGCGGGAGGGCCCGGGGAGCAGTTCTTC.

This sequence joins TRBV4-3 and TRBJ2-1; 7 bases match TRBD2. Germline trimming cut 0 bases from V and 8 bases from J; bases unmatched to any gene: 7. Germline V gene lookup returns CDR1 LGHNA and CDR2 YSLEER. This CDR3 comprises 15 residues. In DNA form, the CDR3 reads TGCGCCAGCAGCCAAGAAGGTGGGGAGGGCGATGAGCAGTTCTTC. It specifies CASSQEGGEGDEQFF.

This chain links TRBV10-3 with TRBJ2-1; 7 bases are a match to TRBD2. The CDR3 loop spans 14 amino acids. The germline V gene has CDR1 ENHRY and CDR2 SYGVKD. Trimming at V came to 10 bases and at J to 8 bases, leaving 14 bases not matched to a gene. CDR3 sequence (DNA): TGTGCCACCATCGGACTAGTTGGCTCGGATGAGCAGTTCTTC. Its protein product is CATIGLVGSDEQFF.